The rows below give T cell receptor beta chains drawn from one sample of a study of cytomegalovirus exposure and HLA in healthy donors. Libraries were prepared by immunoSEQ multiplex PCR; TCRdb keeps only in-frame clonotypes and omits some of them. The table shows around 150,000 clones, with 80% to 85% occurring only once. Input material: PBMCs. The receptors were sampled from a human donor in good health. The CDR3 runs from the conserved cysteine through the conserved F or W. Fields, in order: clone size, J gene, V gene, D gene, CDR3 DNA, CDR3 protein. A D gene is named only where the DNA matches it firmly. For some rows the clone size is stated as once, few or many, or as a class when expanded; others skip it.

>.|TRBJ1-1|TRBV5-6|.
TGTGCCAGCAGCTTCGGATTAGCAACTGAAGCTTTCTTT
CASSFGLATEAFF
>.|TRBJ1-6|TRBV19|.
TGTGCCAGTAGTCCCACCGGGACACGGATTCAGGGTTCACCCCTCCACTTT
CASSPTGTRIQGSPLHF
>.|TRBJ2-7|TRBV12-5|.
TGTGCTAGTGGGGCGGGACGCCAACCCTACGAGCAGTACTTC
CASGAGRQPYEQYF
>.|TRBJ1-2|TRBV5-4|.
TGTGCCAGCACCCAGGGGAACTATGGCTACACCTTC
CASTQGNYGYTF
>.|TRBJ2-1|TRBV29-1|TRBD1
TGCAGCGTTGAAGATCCCGGGACAGGGTCCTACAATGAGCAGTTCTTC
CSVEDPGTGSYNEQFF
>.|TRBJ2-3|TRBV5-6|TRBD2
TGTGCCAGCAGCTCTATAGCGGGGCCTTACACAGATACGCAGTATTTT
CASSSIAGPYTDTQYF
>few|TRBJ2-1|TRBV19|TRBD2
TGTGCCAGTAGTATAGGCAGCGGGGGGGGCAAAGAGCAGTTCTTC
CASSIGSGGGKEQFF
>.|TRBJ1-2|TRBV11-2|TRBD1
TGTGCCAGCAGCCCAGGGACAGGGTATAAGTCCTGGGTTTCGGATGGCTACACCTTC
CASSPGTGYKSWVSDGYTF
>.|TRBJ2-7|TRBV12-5|TRBD2
TGTGCTAGTGGTTGGGGACGCGGGGGGATCTCCTACGAGCAGTACTTC
CASGWGRGGISYEQYF
>.|TRBJ2-7|TRBV6-1|.
TGTGCCAGCAGTCGGTCCTACGAGCAGTACTTC
CASSRSYEQYF
>.|TRBJ2-5|TRBV4-2|.
TGTGCCAGCAGCCAAGACTTCGGGATGAGCGAGACCCAGTACTTC
CASSQDFGMSETQYF
>.|TRBJ1-3|TRBV28|.
TGTGCCAGCAGTTCGTTCGGGGGATACACCATATATTTT
CASSSFGGYTIYF
>.|TRBJ1-2|TRBV11-2|TRBD1
TGTGCCAGCAGCTTGAGGACAGGGACGCATGGCTACACCTTC
CASSLRTGTHGYTF
>.|TRBJ2-7|TRBV14|.
TGTGCCAGCAGCCAAGCCAGGACCTACGAGCAGTACTTC
CASSQARTYEQYF
>.|TRBJ2-7|TRBV4-3|.
TGCGCCAGCAGCCAAGGGGCTTCCGGGGACTACGAGCAGTACTTC
CASSQGASGDYEQYF
>.|TRBJ1-2|TRBV2|TRBD1
TGTGCCAGTGGCTCGGACAGGTACTATGGCTACACCTTC
CASGSDRYYGYTF
>.|TRBJ2-1|TRBV6-1|TRBD2
TGTGCCAGCAGTGACTCAACGGGGGGTGGAAATGAGCAGTTCTTC
CASSDSTGGGNEQFF
>once|TRBJ2-5|TRBV4-3|TRBD1
TGCGCCAGCAGCCAAGTGCAGGGGGATTTGGAGACCCAGTACTTC
CASSQVQGDLETQYF
>.|TRBJ1-1|TRBV2|TRBD1
TGTGCCAGCAGTGAACAGGGGGACACTGAAGCTTTCTTT
CASSEQGDTEAFF
>.|TRBJ1-2|TRBV6-5|.
TGTGCCAGCAGTTATTCCCTCTTCGGCTATGGCTACACCTTC
CASSYSLFGYGYTF
>once|TRBJ2-7|TRBV14|TRBD1
TGTGCCAGCAGCCAAGGGGACAGGGGATACGAGCAGTACTTC
CASSQGDRGYEQYF
>.|TRBJ2-2|TRBV12-5|TRBD2
TGTGCTAGTGGTCCCGGACTAGCTTCACCCCCCGGGGAAACCGGGGAGCTGTTTTTT
CASGPGLASPPGETGELFF
>.|TRBJ1-2|TRBV4-2|TRBD1
TGTGCCAGCAGCCAAGCGCCAGGGGGCTATGGCTACACCTTC
CASSQAPGGYGYTF
>once|TRBJ2-7|TRBV27|.
TGTGCCAGCAGTTTAAGAGGACGGGGGGCGTACGAGCAGTACTTC
CASSLRGRGAYEQYF
>.|TRBJ1-5|TRBV15|.
TGTGCCACCGCCCAGGGCAATCAGCCCCAGCATTTT
CATAQGNQPQHF
>once|TRBJ2-3|TRBV6-5|TRBD2
TGTGCCAGCAGTTGGCGGGGGGCTAGCACAGATACGCAGTATTTT
CASSWRGASTDTQYF
>once|TRBJ1-2|TRBV19|.
TGTGCCAGTAGTATCCCTGGGGGGGGCTACACCTTC
CASSIPGGGYTF
>.|TRBJ2-3|TRBV7-2|.
TGTGCCAGCAGCCCCAGGACGGGGGGCCCGGATACGCAGTATTTT
CASSPRTGGPDTQYF
>.|TRBJ1-1|TRBV5-1|.
TGCGCCAGCAGCTTGGGAGAAGCGAACACTGAAGCTTTCTTT
CASSLGEANTEAFF
>.|TRBJ2-2|TRBV2|.
TGTGCCAGTCTAGAGACTGTAGACACCGGGGAGCTGTTTTTT
CASLETVDTGELFF
>.|TRBJ2-7|TRBV6-5|TRBD1
TGTGCCAGCAGTTTCCGGGACAGCTCCTACGAGCAGTACTTC
CASSFRDSSYEQYF
>.|TRBJ2-7|TRBV11-3|.
TGTGCCAGCAGCTTCCGGAGAGGCCTGGTTTGGGAGCAGTACTTC
CASSFRRGLVWEQYF
>.|TRBJ2-5|TRBV5-6|.
TGTGCCAGCAGCTTGGGCCAGGGTCGGGAGACCCAGTACTTC
CASSLGQGRETQYF
>.|TRBJ2-2|TRBV4-1|TRBD1
TGCGCCAGCAGCCAGGCAGGGGGCCGGGACACCGGGGAGCTGTTTTTT
CASSQAGGRDTGELFF
>.|TRBJ1-2|TRBV7-2|.
TGTGCCAGCAGCTTAGCGTTAGTCTATGGCTACACCTTC
CASSLALVYGYTF
>.|TRBJ2-7|TRBV5-1|.
TGCGCCAGCAGCCCACGGACAGTAGCCTCCTACGAGCAGTACTTC
CASSPRTVASYEQYF
>.|TRBJ1-1|TRBV6-5|.
TGTGCCAGCAGTGGACTCGGGCGCACTGAAGCTTTCTTT
CASSGLGRTEAFF
>.|TRBJ1-2|TRBV5-6|.
TGTGCCAGCAGCTTGCCCGACCGGGACAAGATCGGTGGCTACACCTTC
CASSLPDRDKIGGYTF
>few|TRBJ2-5|TRBV15|TRBD1
TGTGCCACCCGAGGGGACAGGGGGCCTGAGACCCAGTACTTC
CATRGDRGPETQYF
>.|TRBJ2-1|TRBV23-1|TRBD1
TGCGCCAGCAGTCAATCCCCCCCACAGGGGATTATGGATGAGCAGTTCTTC
CASSQSPPQGIMDEQFF
>.|TRBJ1-5|TRBV5-8|TRBD1
TGTGCCAGCAGCTTGGGGGGGACAGGTCGGCAGCCCCAGCATTTT
CASSLGGTGRQPQHF
>few|TRBJ2-5|TRBV15|.
TGTGCCACCAGCAGAAACGGGGAGACCCAGTACTTC
CATSRNGETQYF
>.|TRBJ1-2|TRBV5-4|.
TGTGCCAGCAGCACCCCCTACACCGGGACTGCAGAGAACACCTTC
CASSTPYTGTAENTF
>.|TRBJ1-1|TRBV10-3|.
TGTGCCACCCAGGGCGGGGGCAGGGGTGAAGCTTTCTTT
CATQGGGRGEAFF
>few|TRBJ1-3|TRBV7-2|.
TGTGCCAGCAGCTTTACAGGAACTGGAAACACCATATATTTT
CASSFTGTGNTIYF
>.|TRBJ2-1|TRBV7-2|.
TGTGCCAGCAGCTTAGGACTAGGCTACAATGAGCAGTTCTTC
CASSLGLGYNEQFF
>.|TRBJ1-3|TRBV5-4|.
TGTGCCAGCAGCTTGGGACAACCCCTCGGTGGAAACACCATATATTTT
CASSLGQPLGGNTIYF
>few|TRBJ2-7|TRBV27|TRBD1
TGTGCCAGCAGTCTCTTCGGGACAGACTCCTACGAGCAGTACTTC
CASSLFGTDSYEQYF
>few|TRBJ2-7|TRBV19|.
TGTGCCAGTAGCGTCGGGGCCAGGGGGGTCTACGAGCAGTACTTC
CASSVGARGVYEQYF
>few|TRBJ2-6|TRBV6-1|.
TGTGCCAGCAGTGTACGACTGAGCTCTGGGGCCAACGTCCTGACTTTC
CASSVRLSSGANVLTF
>.|TRBJ2-7|TRBV4-1|TRBD2
TGCGCCAGCAGCCACCCAGCGGGGAGCTCCTACGAGCAGTACTTC
CASSHPAGSSYEQYF
>once|TRBJ1-6|TRBV6-1|.
TGTGCCAGCAGTGGTACACTGGAGGGTTCACCCCTCCACTTT
CASSGTLEGSPLHF
>.|TRBJ1-5|TRBV19|.
TGTGCCAGTGGAACAAATCAGCGACCCAATCAGCCCCAGCATTTT
CASGTNQRPNQPQHF